Following are 24 T cell receptor beta chains from one sample sequenced in a study of regulatory T cells in long-lasting Graves disease (dated by TCRdb to about 2021). Read against the paper, the sample's time point label means: newly diagnosed GD, antithyroid drugs for less than 3 months. For both TCR sequencing and RNA sequencing, RNA was extracted from PBMCs using TRIzol. Library prep was done by multiplex PCR. Sequencing relied on an Illumina HiSeq 4000. TCR beta libraries were built with iRepertoire HTBI primers and Arm-PCR amplification of CDR3 regions. The public reads were reanalyzed by TCRdb: fastp trimming at Q25, MiXCR alignment, in-frame beta chains only. Records with the same CDR3 protein are collapsed into one entry carrying the most frequent genes and DNA. The sample table holds some 200,000 distinct CDR3 sequences, of which approximately 18% were seen once. Roughly 12% of the sample is taken by the ten largest.

These data are also associated with another study on T cells in Graves' hyperthyroidism and ophthalmopathy.

The source material was peripheral blood mononuclear cells (PBMCs), sampled at new diagnosis, from a patient treated with antithyroid drugs. The receptor set was obtained from a woman under 40 with Graves disease. Donor details come from another sample of the same person, matched by shared clones.

In this sample, this clonotype turned up a few times. The rearrangement uses TRBV7-9 and TRBJ2-3, with D unclear. V was cut by 5 bases and J by 2 bases, with 14 bases left in between. CDR3 size: 15 residues. Germline-derived CDR1 and CDR2 are SEHNR and FQNEAQ (reference sequence). Written as DNA, the CDR3 is TGTGCCAGCAGCAGAAGGACCCCTACCACAGATACGCAGTATTTT. It encodes CASSRRTPTTDTQYF.

There are a few counts of this clonotype. The chain links TRBV20-1 to TRBJ2-5; 10 nucleotides line up with TRBD1. V was pared by 6 bases and J by 4 bases, with 5 bases of the junction left unmatched. Germline V lookup: CDR1 DFQATT, CDR2 SNEGSKA (reference sequence). The CDR3 loop spans 13 amino acids. As DNA, the CDR3 is TGCAGTGCGGGGACAGGGGCGGGAGAGACCCAGTACTTC. Translating it yields CSAGTGAGETQYF.

This clonotype was seen repeatedly, ten times or more. This rearrangement joins TRBV18 to TRBJ2-1, with 9 positions matching TRBD2. The CDR3 totals 14 residues. CDR1 KGHSH and CDR2 LQKENI come from the germline V gene. V was clipped by 4 bases and J by 7 bases; unmatched bases: 5. CDR3 nucleotides: TGTGCCAGCTCACTGGTCCTAGCGGGGAATGAGCAGTTCTTC. Protein: CASSLVLAGNEQFF.

As to this clonotype: This sequence is one base from a far larger clone and is likely a read error. The chain combines TRBV11-1 with TRBJ2-5; the match to TRBD2 covers 14 bases. The J call may be mistaken, given a closer DNA end match to TRBJ2-1. The CDR3 is made up of 15 amino acids. The V gene's germline CDR1 is SGHAT and CDR2 FQDESV (reference sequence). As DNA, the CDR3 is TGTGCCGGCGGGGGACTAGCGGGAGAATGGAATGAGCAGTTCTTC. The encoded protein is CAGGGLAGEWNEQFF.

A note on this clonotype: A far larger clone is one base from this, pointing to a likely read error. The chain combines TRBV7-8 with TRBJ2-1; no clear D gene. The CDR3 has 12 residues. The germline V gene encodes CDR1 SGHVS and CDR2 FQNEAQ. CDR3 sequence: CASELSYNEQLF. The CDR3 nucleotides are TGTGCCAGCGAATTGTCCTACAATGAGCAGCTCTTC.

The V call is TRBV7-6, the J call TRBJ2-2; perhaps TRBD1 as D (6 bases). CDR1 and CDR2 (germline): SGHVS, FNYEAQ. The CDR3 runs to 12 residues. The ends were cut back, 10 bases at V and 1 base at J, with 7 bases in the middle. CDR3 sequence (DNA): TGTGCCACCAGGGGGAACACCGGGGAGCTGTTTTTT. It specifies CATRGNTGELFF.

This clonotype was found a few times. This chain uses TRBV4-1 with TRBJ1-2, with D perhaps TRBD1 (5 bases). V lost 5 bases, J lost 5 bases, and 18 bases lay in between. This CDR3 region has 15 residues. CDR1 is MGHRA, CDR2 YSYEKL, per germline. The CDR3 here is CASSKQTGTEYGYTF. CDR3 nucleotides: TGCGCCAGCAGCAAACAAACCGGGACCGAGTATGGCTACACCTTC.

This clonotype was counted at least ten times. The chain employs TRBV12-3 or TRBV12-4 and TRBJ1-6; no firm D call. CDR3 length equals 14 residues. Trimming left V 6 bases short and J 7 bases short, with 13 bases between. CDR3 nucleotides: TGTGCCAGCAGCCAGTCCTCCCGGAATTCACCCCTCCACTTT. It codes for CASSQSSRNSPLHF.

The rearrangement uses TRBV2 and TRBJ2-3; D might be TRBD2 (6 bases). From germline, CDR1 is SNHLY and CDR2 FYNNEI. The CDR3 is 14 residues long. V lost 4 bases and J lost 5, with 13 bases in between. Here the CDR3 reads CASSGNGAGDTQYF. In DNA, the CDR3 is TGTGCCAGCAGTGGGAATGGAGCGGGAGATACGCAGTATTTT.

This clonotype was counted between two and nine times. A read error may explain this, as a much larger clone is one base away. The chain links TRBV6-1 to TRBJ2-7, with D possibly TRBD1 on 6 matching bases. With 6 bases removed from V and 9 bases from J, the gap between germline ends came to 18 bases. Germline loops: CDR1 MNHNS, CDR2 SASEGT. The CDR3 is made up of 13 amino acids. The CDR3 DNA reads as TGTGCCAGCAGGGACGGGACACCTTCCGGGCAGTACTTC. Translating gives CASRDGTPSGQYF.

This clonotype has more than one count but fewer than ten. This sequence joins TRBV5-6 and TRBJ2-7; TRBD1 matches 9 bases. This CDR3 region has 15 residues. Germline V gives CDR1 SGHDT, CDR2 YYEEEE. Germline trimming cut 4 bases from V and 5 bases from J; bases unmatched to any gene: 10. The CDR3 DNA sequence: TGTGCCAGCAGCATCGGACAGGGGACATTCAACGAGCAGTACTTC. Its translation: CASSIGQGTFNEQYF.

This clonotype has a count of ten or more. The CDR3 spells CASRGQGPPSYNEQFF. The CDR3 nucleotides read TGTGCCAGCAGGGGACAGGGGCCACCCTCCTACAATGAGCAGTTCTTC. V and J are TRBV6-1 and TRBJ2-1; 10 bases match TRBD1. This CDR3 is 16 amino acids long. Trimming cost V 6 bases and J 0 bases; bases outside gene matches: 5. Germline CDR1 and CDR2: MNHNS and SASEGT.

This clonotype was counted ten times or more. This chain uses TRBV2 with TRBJ2-7, with 12 bases aligning to TRBD2. There are 20 residues in the CDR3. Germline loops: CDR1 SNHLY, CDR2 FYNNEI. J gave up 5 bases and V 4 bases, and 21 bases lay outside the gene matches. As DNA, the CDR3 is TGTGCCAGCAGTGCTAAGGGTTCGCGGCTAGCGGGAGGGTGGGTCGACGAGCAGTACTTC. It yields the protein CASSAKGSRLAGGWVDEQYF.

In its sample, this clonotype was seen many times. This sequence joins TRBV30 and TRBJ1-5, with D tentatively TRBD1 (5 bases). This CDR3 is built from 14 residues. V was pared by 4 bases and J by 3 bases, with 13 bases between. Per germline, CDR1 GTSNPN and CDR2 SVGIG (reference sequence). Written as DNA, the CDR3 is TGTGCCTGGACTTTGGGGACGACCAATCAGCCCCAGCATTTT. This translates into CAWTLGTTNQPQHF.

This clonotype was detected ten times or more. The chain combines TRBV27 with TRBJ2-1; D ambiguous. CDR3 length: 12 amino acids. Germline assignment: CDR1 MNHEY and CDR2 SMNVEV (reference sequence). The ends were cut back, 3 bases at V and 5 bases at J, with 5 bases in the middle. CDR3 coding DNA: TGTGCCAGCAGTTTCCTCAACAATGAGCAGTTCTTC. This codes for CASSFLNNEQFF.

This clonotype has ten or more counts. The genes are TRBV3-1 and TRBJ2-5; 8 bases line up with TRBD1. With V trimmed by 4 bases and J by 4 bases, 5 bases remained unmatched. CDR1 is LGHDT and CDR2 is YNNKEL in the germline V gene (reference sequence). This CDR3 is built from 14 residues. CDR3 residues: CASSPEGTGETQYF. As DNA, the CDR3 is TGTGCCAGCAGCCCCGAGGGGACAGGAGAGACCCAGTACTTC.

The CDR3: CASSLRGAGAEETQYF. The DNA of the CDR3 is TGTGCCAGCAGCCTCCGGGGAGCGGGAGCTGAAGAGACCCAGTACTTC. V is TRBV3-1 and J is TRBJ2-5; 8 bases match TRBD2. J lost 3 bases, V lost 4 bases, and 10 bases had no gene match. Germline values: CDR1 LGHDT, CDR2 YNNKEL (reference sequence). This CDR3 has 16 residues.

This clonotype came up many times. The chain employs TRBV11-2 and TRBJ1-1; a possible D gene is TRBD1 (5 bases). In germline, CDR1 is SGHAT, CDR2 FQNNGV. With 1 base removed from V and 0 bases from J, the gap between germline ends came to 9 bases. The CDR3 extends over 15 amino acids. CDR3 sequence reads: CASSLAIGVNTEAFF. For the CDR3, the DNA is TGTGCCAGCAGCTTAGCGATAGGGGTGAACACTGAAGCTTTCTTT.

The rearrangement joins TRBV5-4 to TRBJ2-7, with D perhaps TRBD1 (7 bases). The ends were cut back, 5 bases at V and 3 bases at J, with 18 bases in the middle. CDR1 is SGHNT, CDR2 YYREEE, per germline (reference sequence). The CDR3 runs 15 residues. The CDR3 reads CASSPEGALGYEQYF. In DNA, the CDR3 is TGTGCCAGCAGTCCGGAGGGGGCCCTTGGCTACGAGCAGTACTTC.

This clonotype was observed at least ten times. The V and J genes are TRBV6-1 and TRBJ1-3, with D perhaps matching TRBD1 (5 bases). The V gene's germline CDR1 is MNHNS and CDR2 SASEGT. This CDR3 spans 14 amino acids. Trimming removed 8 bases at V and 0 bases at J, with 11 bases between. In DNA, the CDR3 is TGTGCCAGCCAAACGGGGGTCTCTGGAAACACCATATATTTT. Residues: CASQTGVSGNTIYF.

This clonotype has a count of ten or more. The chain has TRBV27 and TRBJ1-2; possible D gene TRBD1, 5 bases. V was trimmed by 5 bases and J by 0 bases, leaving 13 bases between them. The CDR3 runs to 15 residues. Germline CDR1 and CDR2: MNHEY and SMNVEV (reference sequence). As DNA, the CDR3 is TGTGCCAGCAGTGATCGACAGTTCCCTAACTATGGCTACACCTTC. Its translation: CASSDRQFPNYGYTF.

This clonotype was counted ten times or more. This chain links TRBV6-2 or TRBV6-3 with TRBJ2-1, with a weak D call TRBD2 (6 bases). Trimming pared 5 bases from V and 2 bases from J, leaving 16 bases between. This CDR3 contains 16 residues. Looked up from germline, CDR1 is MNHEY and CDR2 is SVGEGT. Written as DNA, the CDR3 is TGTGCCAGCAGTGAAAGGGGCGGGGTAGCCTACAATGAGCAGTTCTTC. Translated: CASSERGGVAYNEQFF.

This clonotype was counted ten times or more. The V and J genes are TRBV5-1 and TRBJ1-1; 9 positions match TRBD1. V lost 3 bases and J lost 6; bases outside the gene matches: 9. The CDR3 sequence is 15 residues long. Germline V lookup: CDR1 SGHRS, CDR2 YFSETQ. CDR3 in amino acids: CASSSKGQGFAEAFF. Written as DNA, the CDR3 is TGCGCCAGCAGCTCGAAGGGACAGGGTTTCGCTGAAGCTTTCTTT.

Ten or more counts support this clonotype. This chain connects TRBV10-3 to TRBJ1-1; maybe TRBD1 (5 bases). This CDR3 comprises 14 residues. Per germline, CDR1 ENHRY and CDR2 SYGVKD. V lost 4 bases to trimming and J lost 2 bases, with 11 bases between them. CDR3 in amino acids: CAISGIGGNTEAFF. Written as DNA, the CDR3 is TGTGCCATCAGTGGGATCGGGGGAAACACTGAAGCTTTCTTT.